The 20 T cell receptor beta chains below were found in one sample sequenced in a study of Graves' ophthalmopathy and Graves' hyperthyroidism. The TCR beta CDR3 regions underwent amplification from RNA transcripts. Amplification began with first-round RT-PCR using HTBI primers, then second-round multiplex PCR was performed. TCRdb re-analysed the multiplex PCR reads in MiXCR, keeping a single row per CDR3 protein. The sample has 350,000 to 450,000 distinct CDR3 sequences; 20% to 25% are singletons. Specimen: peripheral blood. The receptor set was obtained from a woman aged 18-35 years with stable Graves' hyperthyroidism.

In its sample, this clonotype was seen many times. The chain carries TRBV7-2 and TRBJ1-2, with TRBD1 as a possible D gene (5 bases). V was pared by 0 bases and J by 6 bases, with 8 bases between. Germline loops: CDR1 SGHTA, CDR2 FQGNSA. The CDR3 is made up of 13 amino acids. The CDR3 reads CASSLAGAHGYTF. DNA for the CDR3: TGTGCCAGCAGCTTAGCAGGGGCCCATGGCTACACCTTC.

This clonotype was seen only once. V gene TRBV6-1 combines with J gene TRBJ2-7, with D tentatively TRBD1 (5 bases). Germline V gene data show CDR1 as MNHNS and CDR2 as SASEGT. Trimming took 7 bases from V and 4 from J, leaving 14 bases between them. This CDR3 is built from 13 residues. Written as DNA, the CDR3 is TGTGCCAGCACCGTGAGGACAAAGTACGAGCAGTACTTC. This sequence encodes CASTVRTKYEQYF.

This clonotype was picked up many times. The chain employs TRBV7-2 and TRBJ2-5; 7 nucleotides match TRBD1. The germline V gene encodes CDR1 SGHTA and CDR2 FQGNSA. Trimming took 6 bases from V and 5 from J; bases not matched to a gene: 9. The CDR3 loop spans 14 amino acids. The CDR3 region is CASRSTGDWETQYF. The CDR3 nucleotides are TGTGCCAGCAGATCCACAGGGGATTGGGAGACCCAGTACTTC.

Remarks on this clonotype: Given a much more abundant clone one base away, this may be a read error. The final CDR3 position lacks the conserved phenylalanine or tryptophan, pointing to a likely read error. CDR3 nucleotide sequence: TGTGCCAGCGCCACTACTAGGACCGGGGAGCTGTTTCTT. It specifies CASATTRTGELFL. The gene calls are TRBV4-2 and TRBJ2-2; weak D call: TRBD2 (5 bases). V lost 8 bases and J lost 5, with 12 bases in between. This CDR3 region has 13 residues. Germline V lookup: CDR1 LGHNA, CDR2 YNFKEQ.

This clonotype was seen repeatedly, ten times or more. The V call is TRBV6-1, the J call TRBJ2-4; D uncertain. Germline CDR1 reads MNHNS; CDR2 reads SASEGT. The CDR3 is 13 amino acids. V dropped 7 bases and J dropped 4 bases, with 11 bases sitting between them. The CDR3 coding sequence is TGTGCCAGCAATCCCGCCGGGAAAAACATTCAGTACTTC. It specifies CASNPAGKNIQYF.

This clonotype was counted only a few times. This chain joins TRBV6-4 and TRBJ2-7, with D unresolved. Trimming cost V 2 bases and J 6 bases, with 17 bases left between them. Germline assignment: CDR1 MRHNA and CDR2 SNTAGT. This CDR3 comprises 15 residues. The DNA for the CDR3 is TGTGCCAGCAGTGACCCGGGCCCTCAACTGTTCGAGCAGTACTTC. This codes for CASSDPGPQLFEQYF.

This clonotype has a single count. The rearrangement links TRBV6-1 to TRBJ1-1; the D is unclear. The length of the CDR3 is 13 residues. Trimming removed 6 bases at V and 1 base at J, with 9 bases between. CDR1 and CDR2 (germline): MNHNS, SASEGT. The CDR3 DNA reads TGTGCCAGCAGGCCAGACCGGAACACTGAAGCTTTCTTT. Amino acid sequence: CASRPDRNTEAFF.

A word on this clonotype: This may be a read error: a much more frequent sequence differs by one nucleotide. This chain connects TRBV6-1 to TRBJ1-2; TRBD1 matches 8 bases. After removal of 6 bases from V and 5 bases from J, the junction contained 8 bases not matched to a gene. The CDR3 loop spans 14 amino acids. Germline loops: CDR1 MNHNS, CDR2 SASEGT. The chain's CDR3 is CASRWDRNLYGYTF. The CDR3 DNA reads as TGTGCCAGCAGATGGGACAGGAACTTATATGGCTACACCTTC.

This clonotype showed up many times. The rearrangement uses TRBV20-1 and TRBJ2-7; 14 positions match TRBD2. V lost 6 bases, J lost 4 bases, and 5 bases stayed unmatched. CDR3 length: 14 amino acids. Germline-derived CDR1 and CDR2 are DFQATT and SNEGSKA (reference sequence). CDR3 in DNA: TGCAGTGCGAGACTAGCGGGAGGGTGGTACGAGCAGTACTTC. It specifies CSARLAGGWYEQYF.

In regard to this clonotype: One base away lies a much larger clone, so this may be a sequencing read error. The chain employs TRBV5-1 and TRBJ2-7; TRBD1 matches at 10 bases. V lost 1 base to trimming and J lost 3 bases; unmatched junction nucleotides: 4. The CDR3 is 15 residues long. Per germline, CDR1 SGHRS and CDR2 YFSETQ. This CDR3 reads CASSLRQGAIYEQYV. The CDR3 DNA follows: TGCGCCAGCAGCTTGAGACAGGGGGCGATCTACGAGCAGTACGTC.

This clonotype was counted at least ten times. The V and J genes are TRBV27 and TRBJ2-7; 8 nucleotides align to TRBD1. The CDR3 sequence is 19 residues long. V lost 2 bases and J lost 6; bases outside the gene matches: 21. From germline, CDR1 is MNHEY and CDR2 SMNVEV (reference sequence). The CDR3 is CASSLISAGGAGRGLEQYF. CDR3 nucleotides: TGTGCCAGCAGTTTAATCTCGGCAGGGGGCGCGGGAAGGGGTCTCGAGCAGTACTTC.

This clonotype has a count of ten or more. The chain is built from TRBV29-1 and TRBJ1-1; the D is unclear. Trimming stripped 3 bases from V and 3 bases from J, with 17 bases between. The CDR3 is 15 amino acids. Germline CDR1 reads SQVTM; CDR2 reads ANQGSEA. For the CDR3, the DNA is TGCAGCGTTGAGCTCCACCTGAGGATGGACACTGAAGCTTTCTTT. It is translated as CSVELHLRMDTEAFF. Combining the CDR3 with reference TRBV29-1 and TRBJ1-1 gives the whole variable domain SAVISQKPSRDICQRGTSLTIQCQVDSQVTMMFWYRQQPGQSLTLIATANQGSEATYESGFVIDKFPISRPNLTFSTLTVSNMSPEDSSIYLCSVELHLRMDTEAFFGQGTRLTVV.

This clonotype occurred once. This may be a read error, as it is one base from a much larger clone. This chain joins TRBV25-1 and TRBJ2-7; possibly TRBD2 for D (5 bases). The germline V gene encodes CDR1 MGHDK and CDR2 SYGVNS. The CDR3 has 12 residues. CDR3 DNA sequence: TGTGCCGGCAGTCCCGGGGTCTACGAGCAGTACTTC. As protein: CAGSPGVYEQYF.

The V gene is TRBV11-1, the J gene TRBJ2-3, with D tentatively TRBD1 or TRBD2 (5 bases each). Germline V gene data show CDR1 as SGHAT and CDR2 as FQDESV (reference sequence). This CDR3 is 16 amino acids long. V gave up 3 bases and J gave up 4 bases, with 17 bases separating them. CDR3 in DNA: TGTGCCAGCAGCTTCCTCGGACGGGGCACCGCAGATACGCAGTATTTT. Encoded protein: CASSFLGRGTADTQYF.

This clonotype has a count of ten or more. This chain uses TRBV10-3 with TRBJ2-5; 8 bases map to TRBD1. Germline V CDR1 and CDR2: ENHRY, SYGVKD. Unmatched junction bases numbered 4, after V lost 5 bases and J lost 2 bases. The CDR3 contains 14 residues. The CDR3 DNA reads as TGTGCCATCAGTAAGGGACAGGCGCAAGAGACCCAGTACTTC. Translating it yields CAISKGQAQETQYF.

Many counts were recorded for this clonotype. This sequence joins TRBV20-1 and TRBJ2-7; 9 bases agree with TRBD2. The CDR3 has 13 residues. V trimming: 2 bases; J trimming: 3 bases; junction bases outside the gene matches: 2. Germline values: CDR1 DFQATT, CDR2 SNEGSKA (reference sequence). Here the CDR3 reads CSARLAGRYEQYF. The DNA for the CDR3 is TGCAGTGCTAGACTAGCGGGACGCTACGAGCAGTACTTC.

Ten or more counts support this clonotype. The genes are TRBV30 and TRBJ1-6; D remains ambiguous. This CDR3 has 13 amino acids. CDR1 is GTSNPN and CDR2 is SVGIG in the germline V gene (reference sequence). V lost 4 bases to trimming and J lost 8 bases, with 12 bases between them. The CDR3 loop reads CAWKWGRDSPLHF. In nucleotides, the CDR3 is TGTGCCTGGAAGTGGGGAAGGGATTCACCCCTCCACTTT.

This clonotype has a count of ten or more. The gene calls are TRBV12-3 or TRBV12-4 and TRBJ1-5; 7 nucleotides match TRBD1. The junction had 5 bases not matched to a gene; V was cut back by 5 bases and J by 1 base. The CDR3 is 15 residues long. The CDR3 DNA is TGTGCCAGCAGTCAAGGGACAGTAAGCAATCAGCCCCAGCATTTT. It is translated as CASSQGTVSNQPQHF.

This clonotype showed up many times. The rearrangement uses TRBV20-1 and TRBJ2-7, with 7 nucleotides matching TRBD2. The CDR3 is made up of 14 amino acids. The J segment lost 1 base and the V segment lost 0 bases, leaving 3 bases of the junction unmatched. Germline loops: CDR1 DFQATT, CDR2 SNEGSKA (reference sequence). The CDR3 region is CSARDASGSYEQYF. The CDR3 DNA is TGCAGTGCTAGAGATGCTAGCGGATCCTACGAGCAGTACTTC.

This clonotype was seen at least ten times. The rearrangement links TRBV24-1 to TRBJ1-1; the D is unclear. CDR1 is KGHDR and CDR2 is SFDVKD in the germline V gene. V lost 5 bases to trimming and J lost 6 bases, with 12 bases between them. This CDR3 spans 13 amino acids. The CDR3 DNA reads TGTGCCACCAGTGCCGCCACGGAGGCTGAAGCTTTCTTT. Protein sequence: CATSAATEAEAFF.